The rows below give T cell receptor beta chains drawn from one sample of a study of beta chain features in type 1 diabetes. Sequencing was performed with immunoSEQ multiplex PCR; in TCRdb, only in-frame clones are kept and a portion is missing. The top ten clones hold roughly 0.6% of a sample with about 180,000 clones, about 13% of them seen once. Sample: central memory CD4+ T cells from blood. The source of these receptors is a young woman in good health. Each CDR3 is given with its conserved first and last residue. D genes are given only for firm matches. Clone size is given for some rows only: seen once, a few or many times, or a class if the clone is expanded.

d_gene	v_gene	len	abundance	j_gene	CDR3aa	CDR3nt
TRBD2	TRBV18	14	few	TRBJ2-5	CASSRLAGQETQYF	TGTGCCAGCTCCCGTCTAGCGGGACAAGAGACCCAGTACTTC
TRBD2	TRBV6-1	15	few	TRBJ2-2	CASSQTSPNTGELFF	TGTGCCAGCAGTCAGACTAGCCCTAACACCGGGGAGCTGTTTTTT
-	TRBV7-2	14	few	TRBJ2-7	CASSLYGRADEQYF	TGTGCCAGCAGCTTATATGGCAGGGCCGACGAGCAGTACTTC
-	TRBV28	17	-	TRBJ2-4	CASSSMGLALAKNIQYF	TGTGCCAGCAGTTCGATGGGGCTAGCGCTAGCCAAAAACATTCAGTACTTC
TRBD2	TRBV7-2	13	few	TRBJ2-7	CASSFGGSYEQYF	TGTGCCAGCAGCTTTGGCGGGAGTTACGAGCAGTACTTC
-	TRBV7-9	15	-	TRBJ1-2	CASTPDSLRDYGYTF	TGTGCCAGCACCCCCGACAGTCTCCGGGACTATGGCTACACCTTC
-	TRBV19	17	few	TRBJ2-7	CASSYGAGAGLPYEQYF	TGTGCCAGTAGTTACGGGGCCGGGGCGGGGCTTCCCTACGAGCAGTACTTC
TRBD1	TRBV18	15	-	TRBJ2-7	CASSPAGQGSYEQYF	TGTGCCAGCTCACCGGCGGGACAGGGATCGTACGAGCAGTACTTC
-	TRBV6-5	14	few	TRBJ2-3	CASSYSRGGDTQYF	TGTGCCAGCAGTTATTCCCGAGGGGGAGATACGCAGTATTTT
-	TRBV5-1	15	few	TRBJ2-1	CASSLVGDSYNEQFF	TGCGCCAGCAGCTTGGTTGGAGATTCCTACAATGAGCAGTTCTTC
TRBD1	TRBV28	19	few	TRBJ2-6	CASSSAGTERFSGANVLTF	TGTGCCAGCAGTTCCGCCGGGACAGAGAGATTCTCTGGGGCCAACGTCCTGACTTTC
-	TRBV29-1	13	-	TRBJ1-2	CSAAGLGAQGYTF	TGCAGCGCCGCAGGGCTGGGGGCGCAAGGCTACACCTTC
TRBD2	TRBV7-7	16	-	TRBJ2-3	CASSLGGGRAPDTQYF	TGTGCTAGCAGCTTAGGTGGCGGGAGGGCCCCAGATACGCAGTATTTT
-	TRBV29-1	13	few	TRBJ2-7	CSVEDQGGDKQYF	TGCAGCGTTGAAGATCAAGGGGGGGACAAGCAGTACTTC
-	TRBV7-9	14	many	TRBJ1-3	CASFRGGSGNTIYF	TGTGCCAGCTTCCGGGGGGGATCTGGAAACACCATATATTTT
-	TRBV4-3	14	once	TRBJ2-5	CASSLGGLEETQYF	TGCGCCAGCAGCTTGGGCGGACTGGAAGAGACCCAGTACTTC
-	TRBV7-9	13	-	TRBJ1-2	CASSPEANYGYTF	TGTGCCAGCAGTCCAGAAGCTAACTATGGCTACACCTTC
TRBD2	TRBV5-4	16	-	TRBJ2-1	CASSSTTSGKNNEQFF	TGTGCCAGCAGCTCCACGACTAGCGGGAAGAACAATGAGCAGTTCTTC
-	TRBV9	14	few	TRBJ2-1	CASSVATGRNEQFF	TGTGCCAGCAGCGTAGCGACAGGGAGGAATGAGCAGTTCTTC